What follows are 23 T cell receptor beta chains derived from one specimen sequenced in a study of blood T cell repertoires in COVID-19. Measured with immunoSEQ multiplex PCR; TCRdb has only the in-frame clones, and not every one. The profile shows approximately 400,000 clones, 87% of them singletons. The sample comprised PBMCs or T cells enriched from blood (not recorded which). Receptor source: a man younger than 45 who had recovered from COVID-19.

J is TRBJ1-2 and V is TRBV10-3, with D uncertain. This CDR3 has 15 residues. Germline V gene data show CDR1 as ENHRY and CDR2 as SYGVKD. Trimming pared 4 bases from V and 1 base from J, leaving 13 bases between. As DNA, the CDR3 is TGTGCCATCAGTGGGTCAACAGAGATTAACTATGGCTACACCTTC. Translating gives CAISGSTEINYGYTF.

This chain uses TRBV28 with TRBJ2-1; 9 bases agree with TRBD2. Unmatched junction bases numbered 6, after V lost 6 bases and J lost 0 bases. This CDR3 has 16 amino acids. CDR1 and CDR2 (germline): MDHEN, SYDVKM. In nucleotides, the CDR3 is TGTGCCAGCAGCCGGAGCGGGGGGAGCTCCTACAATGAGCAGTTCTTC. It specifies CASSRSGGSSYNEQFF.

The chain couples TRBV10-3 to TRBJ2-1; possibly TRBD2 for D (6 bases). This CDR3 spans 14 amino acids. Germline-derived CDR1 and CDR2 are ENHRY and SYGVKD. The germline V and J ends were trimmed by 6 bases and 4 bases, with 13 bases remaining between them. Here the CDR3 reads CAIRGLSTYNEQFF. The CDR3 nucleotides read TGTGCCATCAGGGGACTTTCGACTTACAATGAGCAGTTCTTC.

The V and J genes are TRBV6-2 or TRBV6-3 and TRBJ2-2, with 11 positions matching TRBD2. J gave up 3 bases and V 4 bases, and 7 bases lay outside the gene matches. Germline V gene sequence: CDR1 MNHEY, CDR2 SVGEGT. The CDR3 extends over 17 amino acids. CDR3 region: CASSFLGTSGYTGELFF. The DNA of the CDR3 is TGTGCCAGCAGTTTTCTCGGGACTAGCGGATACACCGGGGAGCTGTTTTTT.

This chain links TRBV3-1 (or the pseudogene TRBV3-2) with TRBJ2-5; D unclear. CDR3 length: 15 residues. Germline lookup yields CDR1 LGHDT and CDR2 YNNKEL (reference sequence). The V end lost 0 bases, the J end lost 5 bases, and 13 bases lay between the germline ends. CDR3 sequence: CASSQETLYRETQYF. DNA of the CDR3: TGTGCCAGCAGCCAAGAAACGCTATACCGGGAGACCCAGTACTTC.

This sequence joins TRBV30 and TRBJ1-5; D is uncertain. With 0 bases removed from V and 4 bases from J, the gap between germline ends came to 7 bases. Germline V CDR1 and CDR2: GTSNPN, SVGIG (reference sequence). CDR3 length: 13 amino acids. The CDR3 bases are TGTGCCTGGAGTGTAAATCTAAATCAGCCCCAGCATTTT. It encodes CAWSVNLNQPQHF.

V and J are TRBV6-2 or TRBV6-3 and TRBJ1-1; D not certain. CDR1 MNHEY and CDR2 SVGEGT come from the germline V gene. V lost 4 bases to trimming and J lost 3 bases, with 6 bases between them. This CDR3 comprises 12 residues. This chain's CDR3 is CASSWEYTEAFF. In nucleotides, the CDR3 is TGTGCCAGCAGTTGGGAGTACACTGAAGCTTTCTTT.

The genes are TRBV10-3 and TRBJ2-2; 11 positions agree with TRBD2. The length of the CDR3 is 16 residues. Per germline, CDR1 ENHRY and CDR2 SYGVKD. Germline trimming cut 2 bases from V and 4 bases from J; bases unmatched to any gene: 3. This CDR3 reads CAISEMTSGATGELFF. CDR3 in DNA: TGTGCCATCAGTGAGATGACTAGCGGGGCCACCGGGGAGCTGTTTTTT.

This clone was detected once. This chain joins TRBV7-2 and TRBJ1-1, with 8 bases aligning to TRBD1. Looked up from germline, CDR1 is SGHTA and CDR2 is FQGNSA. V shed 2 bases, J shed 5 bases, and the junction held 4 bases outside the gene matches. The CDR3 is made up of 14 amino acids. The CDR3 nucleotides read TGTGCCAGCAGCTTAAACAGGGGGGTAACTGAAGCTTTCTTT. Its protein product is CASSLNRGVTEAFF.

The gene calls are TRBV9 and TRBJ2-1, with D possibly TRBD2 on 5 matching bases. CDR1 SGDLS and CDR2 YYNGEE come from the germline V gene. The CDR3 covers 14 residues. The V end lost 4 bases, the J end lost 8 bases, and 16 bases lay between the germline ends. Here the CDR3 reads CASSRETWNDEQFF. The CDR3 nucleotides read TGTGCCAGCAGCAGGGAGACGTGGAACGATGAGCAGTTCTTC. Combining the CDR3 with reference TRBV9 and TRBJ2-1 gives the whole variable domain DSGVTQTPKHLITATGQRVTLRCSPRSGDLSVYWYQQSLDQGLQFLIQYYNGEERAKGNILERFSAQQFPDLHSELNLSSLELGDSALYFCASSRETWNDEQFFGPGTRLTVL.

The rearrangement joins TRBV29-1 to TRBJ2-3; 7 bases map to TRBD1. The ends lost 7 bases at V and 4 bases at J; junction bases unmatched: 8. CDR3 length equals 13 residues. Germline V gives CDR1 SQVTM, CDR2 ANQGSEA. CDR3 DNA sequence: TGCAGCGCCGTGAGGGGGCTCGCAGATACGCAGTATTTT. Translated: CSAVRGLADTQYF.

In nucleotides, the CDR3 is TGCGCCAGCAGCCCGGGACAGAGCTCCTACAATGAGCAGTTCTTC. This sequence encodes CASSPGQSSYNEQFF. V and J are TRBV5-1 and TRBJ2-1; 7 bases match TRBD1. After removal of 4 bases from V and 0 bases from J, the junction contained 4 bases not matched to a gene. CDR1 and CDR2 from the germline V gene are SGHRS and YFSETQ. This CDR3 region has 15 residues.

This chain links TRBV19 with TRBJ2-2, with D possibly matching TRBD1 (5 bases). The CDR3 loop spans 15 amino acids. Per the germline V gene, CDR1 is LNHDA and CDR2 is SQIVND (reference sequence). The V end lost 4 bases, the J end lost 5 bases, and 14 bases lay between the germline ends. The CDR3 reads CASSSSQAGTGELFF. CDR3 nucleotides: TGTGCCAGTAGTAGTTCTCAGGCAGGGACCGGGGAGCTGTTTTTT.

V usage is TRBV18 and J usage is TRBJ2-2; D perhaps matches TRBD1 (5 bases). The CDR3 has 16 residues. Germline CDR1 is KGHSH and CDR2 is LQKENI. V lost 6 bases, J lost 0 bases, and 14 bases lay in between. The CDR3 loop is CASSPLTVSNTGELFF. CDR3 nucleotide sequence: TGTGCCAGCTCCCCCTTGACAGTTTCGAACACCGGGGAGCTGTTTTTT.

The V gene is TRBV30, the J gene TRBJ1-2; D call uncertain. Deletions cut 1 base from V and 3 bases from J, with 12 bases between. This CDR3 region has 14 residues. Germline CDR1 GTSNPN, CDR2 SVGIG (reference sequence). CDR3 nucleotides: TGTGCCTGGAGTGGGGAGAGCGCTCACTATGGCTACACCTTC. Translating it yields CAWSGESAHYGYTF.

This chain uses TRBV5-1 with TRBJ1-2; a possible D gene is TRBD1 (6 bases). Germline V gene lookup returns CDR1 SGHRS and CDR2 YFSETQ. V lost 0 bases and J lost 0, with 15 bases in between. The CDR3 is 17 residues long. The CDR3 coding sequence is TGCGCCAGCAGCTTGGGTGGGGACACCATCTCTAACTATGGCTACACCTTC. This encodes CASSLGGDTISNYGYTF.

The chain recombines TRBV7-9 with TRBJ1-2, with D perhaps matching TRBD1 (6 bases). Germline lookup yields CDR1 SEHNR and CDR2 FQNEAQ (reference sequence). V shed 5 bases and J shed 8 bases, with 21 bases lying between them. This CDR3 is built from 15 residues. The CDR3 region is CASSPSAAGAEGYTF. CDR3 nucleotide sequence: TGTGCCAGCAGCCCCTCCGCGGCGGGGGCAGAAGGCTACACCTTC.

This clone has a single count. The chain's CDR3 is CASSQRLPVGTSGGGEQFF. Here the CDR3 DNA reads TGCGCCAGCAGCCAAAGACTCCCGGTCGGGACTAGCGGGGGGGGTGAGCAGTTCTTC. The chain links TRBV4-1 to TRBJ2-1; TRBD2 matches 16 bases. Per the germline V gene, CDR1 is MGHRA and CDR2 is YSYEKL. V was pared by 2 bases and J by 9 bases, with 13 bases of the junction left unmatched. This CDR3 is 19 amino acids long.

The CDR3 loop reads CASTTATNEKLFF. CDR3 bases: TGTGCCAGCACGACAGCAACTAATGAAAAACTGTTTTTT. This chain joins TRBV27 and TRBJ1-4; tentatively, D is TRBD1 (5 bases). Trimming removed 7 bases at V and 0 bases at J, with 6 bases between. Per germline, CDR1 MNHEY and CDR2 SMNVEV (reference sequence). This CDR3 region has 13 residues.

The chain recombines TRBV5-5 with TRBJ2-1; 9 bases are shared with TRBD1. The germline V gene encodes CDR1 SGHKS and CDR2 YYEKEE (reference sequence). CDR3 length equals 14 residues. The junction had 6 bases not matched to a gene; V was cut back by 4 bases and J by 7 bases. The CDR3, as DNA: TGTGCCAGCAGCCGGGGACAGGGCGAAAATGAGCAGTTCTTC. Encoded protein: CASSRGQGENEQFF. The full variable domain, completed using reference TRBV5-5 and TRBJ2-1, is DAGVTQSPTHLIKTRGQQVTLRCSPISGHKSVSWYQQVLGQGPQFIFQYYEKEERGRGNFPDRFSARQFPNYSSELNVNALLLGDSALYLCASSRGQGENEQFFGPGTRLTVL.

The chain couples TRBV11-2 to TRBJ2-2; perhaps TRBD1 as D (5 bases). V lost 3 bases, J lost 4 bases, and 9 bases lay in between. Germline V lookup: CDR1 SGHAT, CDR2 FQNNGV. This CDR3 contains 14 residues. CDR3 nucleotide sequence: TGTGCCAGCAGCTTTCCTGACAGCACCGGGGAGCTGTTTTTT. Translation: CASSFPDSTGELFF.

The V gene is TRBV9, the J gene TRBJ1-5; D ambiguous. V lost 0 bases and J 8 bases, leaving 9 bases between the germline ends. CDR3 size: 13 residues. Germline CDR1 and CDR2: SGDLS and YYNGEE. The CDR3 DNA reads TGTGCCAGCAGCGTAGGGGAGAGGGAGCCCCAGCATTTT. It translates to CASSVGEREPQHF.

The chain carries TRBV13 and TRBJ2-2; the D is unclear. CDR3 size: 13 residues. Germline loops: CDR1 PRHDT, CDR2 FYEKMQ (reference sequence). V lost 6 bases, J lost 0 bases, and 5 bases lay in between. The DNA of the CDR3 is TGTGCCAGCAGTTCCTCGAACACCGGGGAGCTGTTTTTT. This sequence encodes CASSSSNTGELFF.